This T cell receptor beta chain was recorded in a study of T cell responses to AZD1222 COVID-19 vaccine. CDR3 size: 17 residues. Germline CDR1 and CDR2: SQVTM and ANQGSEA. V lost 4 bases to trimming and J lost 4 bases, with 26 bases between them. As concerns this clone: Its antigen is not known.

Findings and caveats of the study: Epitopes outside B.1.351 and B.1.1.7 mutated regions reportedly drew nearly half of spike TCRs. Donors, mostly white British, included more females; clonal diversity was possibly underestimated.

Libraries were prepared by immunoSEQ multiplex PCR; TCRdb keeps only in-frame clonotypes and omits some of them. The sample yields 120,000 to 150,000 clones, around 90% seen once. The chain uses TRBV29-1 and TRBJ2-7; no clear D. The TCR sequence derives from an adult in good health. The specimen was peripheral blood, collected on day 0 of AZD1222 vaccination. CDR3 nucleotide sequence: TGCAGCGTTGTAGGCGAGTCGAGTGGAATTTCTGGGTACGAGCAGTACTTC. This translates into CSVVGESSGISGYEQYF.